This T cell receptor (beta chain) was sequenced in a study of CD8 T cells in Susac syndrome. Random-hexamer reverse transcription was applied to roughly 0.45 to 1 ug RNA. Amplification of TCR beta CDR3 by immunoSEQ multiplex PCR spanned 54 Vbeta and 13 Jbeta. TCRdb recomputed calls from the immunoSEQ multiplex PCR reads with MiXCR, one row per CDR3 protein. The table shows some 190,000 distinct CDR3 sequences, with 90% to 97% occurring only once. CD8+ and CD4+ T cells circulating in blood were sequenced for TCR beta. CDR1 and CDR2 from the germline V gene are SGHNT and YENEEA. Trimming cost V 4 bases and J 6 bases, with 16 bases left between them. The CDR3 is made up of 14 amino acids.

This sequence joins TRBV11-3 and TRBJ2-7; D gene ambiguous. The sample comprised CD4+ T cells from PBMCs. The clonotype was recovered from a human donor with multiple sclerosis. In nucleotides, the CDR3 is TGTGCCAGCAGCTACCGGGCCCTTTCTGGCGAGCAGTACTTC. Residues: CASSYRALSGEQYF.